This T cell receptor beta chain was obtained from a study of blood T cell repertoires in COVID-19. About the study: Researchers got acute and convalescent COVID-19 samples from the United States, Italy and Spain. Sample material is recorded as cDNA or gDNA derived from T cells, B-cell-depleted T cells, or PBMCs.

In the authors' workflow: Estimation of nucleated cell counts was performed using reference gene primer amplification. Clones were sequenced by immunoSEQ multiplex PCR, and TCRdb holds only the in-frame ones, with some missing. V, J and clone size are taken as reported in that table, and D and trimming were inferred from the DNA itself. The table includes under 80,000 clones, 70% to 90% detected once. V trimming: 5 bases; J trimming: 7 bases; junction bases outside the gene matches: 10. Germline V gives CDR1 SGHAT, CDR2 FQNNGV. The CDR3 extends over 15 amino acids. This TCR derives from a man between 65 and 79 years old with acute or convalescent COVID-19. The sequenced sample was peripheral blood. The gene calls are TRBV11-2 and TRBJ2-1; 8 bases match TRBD1. The CDR3 region is CASSQTRGQGNEQFF. CDR3 DNA sequence: TGTGCCAGCAGCCAAACCAGGGGGCAGGGGAATGAGCAGTTCTTC.